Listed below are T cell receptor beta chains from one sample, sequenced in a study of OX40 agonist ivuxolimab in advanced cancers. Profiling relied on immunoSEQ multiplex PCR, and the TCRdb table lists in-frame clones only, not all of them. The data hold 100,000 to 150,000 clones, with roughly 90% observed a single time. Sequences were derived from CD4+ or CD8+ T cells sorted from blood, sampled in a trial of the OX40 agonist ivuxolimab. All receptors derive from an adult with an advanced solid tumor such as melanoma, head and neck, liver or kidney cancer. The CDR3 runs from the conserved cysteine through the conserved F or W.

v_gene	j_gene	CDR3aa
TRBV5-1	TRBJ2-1	CASSADRGVSSEQFF
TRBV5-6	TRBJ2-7	CASSSPGQGYEQYF
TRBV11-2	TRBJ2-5	CASSLGSRTSGAETQYF
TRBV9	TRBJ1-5	CASSVESNQPQHF
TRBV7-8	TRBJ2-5	CASSLGPQETQYF
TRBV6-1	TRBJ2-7	CATSRSGQATYEQYF
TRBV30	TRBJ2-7	CAWSVGGVSYEQYF
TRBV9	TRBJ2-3	CASSRDSENTQYF
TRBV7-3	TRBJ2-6	CASSLGVPSSGANVLTF
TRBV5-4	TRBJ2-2	CASSRAGGPNTGELFF
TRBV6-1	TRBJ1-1	CASNHPQGHAFF
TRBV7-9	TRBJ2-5	CASSFVGETQYF
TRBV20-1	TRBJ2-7	CSAGTSYEQYF
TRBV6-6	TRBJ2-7	CASSHTRWEQYF
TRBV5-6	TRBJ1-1	CASSLAAQGQGAMNTEAFF
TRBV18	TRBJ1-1	CASSPGGGVGTEAFF
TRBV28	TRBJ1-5	CASSQGAGQPQHF
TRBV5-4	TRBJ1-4	CASSQEQAMGTEKLFF
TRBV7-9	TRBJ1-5	CASSEGYFQPQHF
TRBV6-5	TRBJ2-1	CASSYVDSAYPQFF
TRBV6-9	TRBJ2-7	CASSFNRGSYEQYF
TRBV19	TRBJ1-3	CASSIEGASGNTIYF
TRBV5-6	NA	CASSLSRTSGRTYEQYF
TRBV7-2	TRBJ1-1	CASSKRAGTLNEAFF
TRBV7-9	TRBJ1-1	CASSLAGGAVTEAFF
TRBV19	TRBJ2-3	CASSSGGLAADTQYF
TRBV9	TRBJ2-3	CASSVGASGGTDTQYF
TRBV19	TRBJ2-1	CASSTRQSHNEQFF
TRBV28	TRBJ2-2	CASSFTNVGGTGELFF
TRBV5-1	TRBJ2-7	CASSLRGEQYF
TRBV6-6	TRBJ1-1	CASSTGQGKTEAFF
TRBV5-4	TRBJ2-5	CASSVLTGRETQYF
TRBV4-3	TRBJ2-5	CASSQGGDRQETQYF
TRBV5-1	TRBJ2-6	CASSLGPSGANVLTF
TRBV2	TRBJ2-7	CASSVGILFYEQYF
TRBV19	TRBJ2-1	CASSMTSGSNEQFF
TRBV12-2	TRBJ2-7	CASRLGVADEQYF
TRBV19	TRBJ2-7	CASSIVGTGSAEQYF
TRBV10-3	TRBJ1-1	CAISLGENTEAFF
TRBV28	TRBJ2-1	CASSPPAMQQLQFF
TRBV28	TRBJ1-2	CASSLWTGANYGYTF
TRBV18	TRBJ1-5	CASSPGENQPQHF
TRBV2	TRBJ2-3	CASSRRLAGQGDTQYF
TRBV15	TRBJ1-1	CATSRTASMNTEAFF
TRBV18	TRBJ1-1	CASSPGFESEAFF
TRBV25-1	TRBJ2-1	CASSATVYNEQFF
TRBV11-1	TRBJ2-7	CASSLSQYSYEQYF
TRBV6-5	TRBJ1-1	CASSYNRDTEAFF